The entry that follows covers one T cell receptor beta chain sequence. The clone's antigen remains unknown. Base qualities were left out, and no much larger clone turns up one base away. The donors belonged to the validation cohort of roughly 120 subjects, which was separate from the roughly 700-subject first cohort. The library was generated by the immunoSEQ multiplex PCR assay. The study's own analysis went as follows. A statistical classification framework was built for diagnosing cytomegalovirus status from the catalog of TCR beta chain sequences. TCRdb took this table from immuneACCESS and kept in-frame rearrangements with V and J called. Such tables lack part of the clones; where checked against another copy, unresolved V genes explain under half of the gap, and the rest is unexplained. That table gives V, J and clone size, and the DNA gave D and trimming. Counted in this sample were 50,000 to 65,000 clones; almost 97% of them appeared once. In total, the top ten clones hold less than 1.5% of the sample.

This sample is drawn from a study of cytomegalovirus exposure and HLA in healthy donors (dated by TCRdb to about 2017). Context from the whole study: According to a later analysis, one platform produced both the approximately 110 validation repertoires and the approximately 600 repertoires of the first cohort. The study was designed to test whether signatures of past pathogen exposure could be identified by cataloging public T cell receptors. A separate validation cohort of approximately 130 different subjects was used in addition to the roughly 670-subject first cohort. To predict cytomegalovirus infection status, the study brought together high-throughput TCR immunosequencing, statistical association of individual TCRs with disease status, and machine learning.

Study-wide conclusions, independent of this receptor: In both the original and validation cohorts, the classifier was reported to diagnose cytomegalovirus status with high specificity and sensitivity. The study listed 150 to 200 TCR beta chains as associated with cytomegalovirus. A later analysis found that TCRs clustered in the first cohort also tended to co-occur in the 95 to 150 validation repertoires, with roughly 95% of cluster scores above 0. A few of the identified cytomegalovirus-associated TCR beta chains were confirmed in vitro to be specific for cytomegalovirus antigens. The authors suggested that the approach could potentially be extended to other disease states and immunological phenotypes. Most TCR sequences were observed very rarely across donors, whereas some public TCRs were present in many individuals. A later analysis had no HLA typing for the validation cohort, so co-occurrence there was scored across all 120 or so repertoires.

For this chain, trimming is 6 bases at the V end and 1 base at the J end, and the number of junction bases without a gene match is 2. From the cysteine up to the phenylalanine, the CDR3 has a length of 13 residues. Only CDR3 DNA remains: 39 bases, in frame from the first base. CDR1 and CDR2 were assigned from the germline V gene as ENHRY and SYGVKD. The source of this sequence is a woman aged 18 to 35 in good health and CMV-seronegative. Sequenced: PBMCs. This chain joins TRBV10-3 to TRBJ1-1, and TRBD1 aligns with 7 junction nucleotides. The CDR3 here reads CAISRTGNTEAFF. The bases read TGTGCCATCAGCCGGACAGGGAACACTGAAGCTTTCTTT.